This T cell receptor beta chain was identified during a study of vaccination effects on CD4 cells after COVID-19. Before sequencing, viral peptide pools were used by the ViraFEST assay to expand antigen-specific CD4+ T cells. On roughly day 10 of culture, CD4+ T cells were separated out. Vaccine recipients lacked prior SARS-CoV-2 infection and had negative nucleocapsid antibodies. The study's findings and limits: After vaccination, at late timepoints, clones induced by infection and by vaccine contracted markedly.

Comments on this clone: Its antigen remains unknown.

TCRdb's copy holds only in-frame clones and misses some; the assay was immunoSEQ multiplex PCR. The sample lists fewer than 85,000 clones, 78% seen once, with about 10% in the top ten. The sample consisted of CD4+ T cells from PBMCs cultured with SARS-CoV-2 spike peptides, taken before COVID-19 vaccination. The sequence came from a human donor who received a COVID-19 vaccine.

The CDR3 protein is CASSLEARNSPLHF. Here the CDR3 DNA reads TGCGCCAGCAGCTTGGAGGCGAGGAATTCACCCCTCCACTTT. J is TRBJ1-6 and V is TRBV5-1; D unresolved. Germline V gene sequence: CDR1 SGHRS, CDR2 YFSETQ. This CDR3 region has 14 residues. V shed 0 bases and J shed 7 bases, with 8 bases lying between them.